Following are 19 T cell receptor beta chains from one sample sequenced in a study of graft-versus-host responses after intestinal transplantation. Only in-frame clones appear in the TCRdb table, and some are missing; sequencing was by immunoSEQ multiplex PCR. The table includes approximately 25,000 clones, around 94% detected once. The sample was PBMCs, taken approximately 32 days after intestinal transplant. Source of these receptors: a human patient who received an intestinal transplant, so some T cells may come from the graft donor.

This sequence joins TRBV11-1 and TRBJ2-2; D gene ambiguous. CDR3 length: 16 amino acids. CDR1 SGHAT and CDR2 FQDESV come from the germline V gene (reference sequence). V was clipped by 1 base and J by 4 bases, with 13 bases between them. CDR3 sequence: CASSLEGRRGTGELFF. The CDR3 nucleotides read TGTGCCAGCAGCTTAGAGGGCAGACGAGGCACCGGGGAGCTGTTTTTT.

The V and J genes are TRBV19 and TRBJ2-2, with 7 positions matching TRBD1. The V segment lost 6 bases and the J segment 5 bases; nucleotides outside the gene matches: 9. The CDR3 length is 15 residues. Germline CDR1 is LNHDA and CDR2 is SQIVND (reference sequence). The CDR3 coding sequence is TGTGCCAGTAGGACGACAGGGCCGGGGACCGGGGAGCTGTTTTTT. This encodes CASRTTGPGTGELFF.

The J gene is TRBJ1-2, the V gene TRBV7-9; no definite D call. Germline V CDR1 and CDR2: SEHNR, FQNEAQ (reference sequence). V was trimmed by 5 bases and J by 4 bases, leaving 17 bases between them. The CDR3 runs 15 residues. CDR3 bases: TGTGCCAGCAGCCCGGACCCCCGAGAACTCTATGGCTACACCTTC. This codes for CASSPDPRELYGYTF.

This clone was detected only once. The V call is TRBV25-1, the J call TRBJ2-1; unclear D gene. Trimming took 1 base from V and 12 from J, leaving 16 bases between them. The CDR3 loop spans 14 amino acids. Germline CDR1 reads MGHDK; CDR2 reads SYGVNS. This CDR3 reads CASSESNRPESQFF. In nucleotides, the CDR3 is TGTGCCAGCAGTGAATCCAACCGCCCAGAGTCGCAGTTCTTC.

This chain uses TRBV5-6 with TRBJ2-1; D gene uncertain. Germline CDR1 is SGHDT and CDR2 is YYEEEE. The CDR3 has 13 residues. The V end was cut by 0 bases, the J end by 9 bases, with 10 bases between. The CDR3 DNA is TGTGCCAGCAGCTTGGGTCCGCCGGGTGAGCAGTTCTTC. Translating it yields CASSLGPPGEQFF.

The chain combines TRBV5-6 with TRBJ2-5; no clear D gene. The CDR3 spans 16 residues. V was cut by 0 bases and J by 2 bases, with 14 bases left in between. Germline V gene lookup returns CDR1 SGHDT and CDR2 YYEEEE. This CDR3 reads CASSLEVGLEQETQYF. The CDR3 DNA sequence: TGTGCCAGCAGCTTGGAGGTAGGGCTGGAACAAGAGACCCAGTACTTC. The full variable domain, rest sourced from reference TRBV5-6 and TRBJ2-5, is DAGVTQSPTHLIKTRGQQVTLRCSPKSGHDTVSWYQQALGQGPQFIFQYYEEEERQRGNFPDRFSGHQFPNYSSELNVNALLLGDSALYLCASSLEVGLEQETQYFGPGTRLLVL.

V gene TRBV7-6 combines with J gene TRBJ2-5; a weak D match, TRBD1 (6 bases). Germline V gives CDR1 SGHVS, CDR2 FNYEAQ. The CDR3 runs 11 residues. V dropped 7 bases and J dropped 4 bases, with 7 bases sitting between them. This CDR3 is CASKQGETQYF. The CDR3 bases are TGTGCCAGCAAACAGGGAGAGACCCAGTACTTC.

The rearrangement uses TRBV7-8 and TRBJ1-4; possible D gene TRBD1, 6 bases. Between the trimmed V and J ends, which lost 5 bases and 0 bases, there was a span of 10 bases. This CDR3 is 15 amino acids long. CDR1 is SGHVS and CDR2 is FQNEAQ in the germline V gene. CDR3 in amino acids: CASSPRTATNEKLFF. The CDR3 coding sequence is TGTGCCAGCAGCCCGCGGACAGCAACTAATGAAAAACTGTTTTTT.

The chain employs TRBV10-3 and TRBJ1-2, with 9 bases lining up with TRBD1. The V segment lost 10 bases and the J segment 3 bases; nucleotides outside the gene matches: 12. CDR3 length: 15 amino acids. Germline assignment: CDR1 ENHRY and CDR2 SYGVKD. The CDR3 nucleotides are TGTGCCAGCAGCTCGGTGGACAGGGGTGACTATGGCTACACCTTC. Translating it yields CASSSVDRGDYGYTF.

DNA for the CDR3: TGCGCCAGCAGCCCAGAAGGGGTCCCCCAAAACTATGGCTACACCTTC. This sequence encodes CASSPEGVPQNYGYTF. The chain has TRBV4-1 and TRBJ1-2; maybe TRBD1 (5 bases). The CDR3 length is 16 residues. Germline-derived CDR1 and CDR2 are MGHRA and YSYEKL. Trimming took off 4 bases at V and 2 bases at J, with 17 bases between the two ends.

The V call is TRBV9, the J call TRBJ1-1; D might be TRBD1 (6 bases). The CDR3 sequence is 15 residues long. Germline CDR1 is SGDLS and CDR2 is YYNGEE. Trimming shortened V by 4 bases and J by 1 base, and 14 bases separated the two germline ends. The CDR3: CASSLGGGANTEAFF. CDR3 bases: TGTGCCAGCAGCCTAGGGGGAGGGGCGAACACTGAAGCTTTCTTT.

V gene TRBV25-1 combines with J gene TRBJ1-5, with no clear D. The CDR3 contains 14 residues. Germline assignment: CDR1 MGHDK and CDR2 SYGVNS. With 3 bases removed from V and 1 base from J, the gap between germline ends came to 7 bases. CDR3 sequence (DNA): TGTGCCAGCAGTGATGTGGGGAGCAATCAGCCCCAGCATTTT. Translated, it gives CASSDVGSNQPQHF.

This chain connects TRBV7-9 to TRBJ2-7; D could derive from TRBD1 or TRBD2 (6 bases each). The V end was cut by 5 bases, the J end by 7 bases, with 21 bases between. Per germline, CDR1 SEHNR and CDR2 FQNEAQ (reference sequence). CDR3 size: 15 residues. The CDR3, as DNA: TGTGCCAGCAGCCCTTCCGGGACTTCCAGGGGTGAGCAGTACTTC. Residues: CASSPSGTSRGEQYF. The full variable domain, rest sourced from reference TRBV7-9 and TRBJ2-7, is DTGVSQNPRHKITKRGQNVTFRCDPISEHNRLYWYRQTLGQGPEFLTYFQNEAQLEKSRLLSDRFSAERPKGSFSTLEIQRTEQGDSAMYLCASSPSGTSRGEQYFGPGTRLTVT.

The V and J genes are TRBV4-1 and TRBJ1-5, with TRBD1 as a possible D gene (5 bases). V lost 1 base and J lost 4, with 14 bases in between. The CDR3 length is 16 residues. Germline V gene data show CDR1 as MGHRA and CDR2 as YSYEKL. This chain's CDR3 is CASSQGPAGRNQPQHF. In nucleotides, the CDR3 is TGCGCCAGCAGCCAAGGGCCCGCAGGGCGAAATCAGCCCCAGCATTTT.

The chain carries TRBV11-2 and TRBJ1-6; a weak D match, TRBD1 (6 bases). The CDR3 is 13 residues long. The V end was cut by 5 bases, the J end by 7 bases, with 9 bases between. Germline lookup yields CDR1 SGHAT and CDR2 FQNNGV. CDR3 sequence reads: CASSQRGNSPLHF. In nucleotides, the CDR3 is TGTGCCAGCAGCCAAAGGGGGAATTCACCCCTCCACTTT.

The rearrangement uses TRBV5-1 and TRBJ2-7; 10 bases align to TRBD1. Germline CDR1 is SGHRS and CDR2 is YFSETQ. After removal of 0 bases from V and 1 base from J, the junction contained 4 bases not matched to a gene. CDR3 length: 16 amino acids. As DNA, the CDR3 is TGCGCCAGCAGCTTGGCTGGGACAGGGGCGTCCTACGAGCAGTACTTC. This encodes CASSLAGTGASYEQYF.

The gene calls are TRBV27 and TRBJ1-1; D may be TRBD1 (6 bases). The CDR3 is made up of 18 amino acids. Per the germline V gene, CDR1 is MNHEY and CDR2 is SMNVEV (reference sequence). V gave up 3 bases and J gave up 4 bases, with 24 bases separating them. The CDR3 DNA sequence: TGTGCCAGCAGTTTCTTAGACGCCGTTGGGCGAGGGGGCACTGAAGCTTTCTTT. Amino acids: CASSFLDAVGRGGTEAFF.

The V gene is TRBV29-1, the J gene TRBJ2-7, with D maybe TRBD2 (5 bases). V lost 7 bases and J 5 bases, leaving 15 bases between the germline ends. This CDR3 spans 12 amino acids. The germline CDR1 and CDR2 sequences are SQVTM and ANQGSEA. CDR3 protein: CSARGNSNEQYF. The CDR3 DNA sequence: TGCAGCGCGAGAGGGAATTCCAACGAGCAGTACTTC.

This rearrangement joins TRBV21-1 to TRBJ1-4. TRBV21-1 has pseudogene status. This CDR3 has 15 residues. CDR3 DNA: TGTGCCAGCAGCAAAGTCGGTGGGGTTCCTACCAAACTGTTTTTT. Protein: CASSKVGGVPTKLFF.